This record covers a single T cell receptor (beta chain). This entry comes from a study of T cells in Graves' hyperthyroidism and ophthalmopathy. The sample, blood from the first hyperthyroidism diagnosis, precedes any ophthalmopathy symptoms. It was RNA transcripts that yielded the amplified TCR beta CDR3 regions. RT-PCR in the first round (using the HTBI primer set) targeted the TCR CDR3. TCRdb reanalysed the multiplex PCR reads using MiXCR and keeps one entry per CDR3 protein. Found here are some 600,000 distinct CDR3 sequences, approximately 15% of them singletons; the top ten hold 5.8%. The sample comprised blood. This clonotype was sampled from a woman aged 30 to 39 with Graves' hyperthyroidism that later progressed to Graves' ophthalmopathy.

The CDR3 protein is CAWSTGQGLGEQYF. As DNA, the CDR3 is TGTGCCTGGAGCACGGGACAGGGGCTGGGCGAGCAGTACTTC. The chain combines TRBV30 with TRBJ2-7; 10 nucleotides agree with TRBD1. CDR3 length: 14 amino acids. Per germline, CDR1 GTSNPN and CDR2 SVGIG (reference sequence). The V gene end was trimmed by 3 bases and the J gene end by 6 bases; junction bases not matched to a gene: 8. Full variable domain (remainder filled in from reference TRBV30 and TRBJ2-7): SQTIHQWPATLVQPVGSPLSLECTVEGTSNPNLYWYRQAAGRGLQLLFYSVGIGQISSEVPQNLSASRPQDRQFILSSKKLLLSDSGFYLCAWSTGQGLGEQYFGPGTRLTVT.